This TCR beta chain stems from a study of cytomegalovirus exposure and HLA in healthy donors (TCRdb year 2017). With respect to the entire study: In an earlier analysis of several hundred of the donors, 276 Gb of sequence data and some 100 million unique TCR beta sequences from about 179 million T cells were reported. Every repertoire in the discovery cohort had been generated on one and the same sequencing platform. Rather than using new phenotypic data, the later analysis identified candidate immune exposures from TCR beta sequences and from how often those sequences occurred across donors. The number of typed donors differed by locus: about 620-640 for A, B, C, DRB1 and DQB1; 500 to 550 for DQA1; approximately 600 for DPA1; and around 450 for DPB1. Among about 400 genotyped donors of the cohort, an average of roughly 230,000 unique TCR beta nucleotide sequences was sequenced per donor, of which 15% to 20% were non-productive. The study aimed to test whether signatures of past pathogen exposure could be identified by cataloging public T cell receptors. Because of strong linkage in the cohort, five DR-DQ haplotypes were treated as single units for association and clustering. HLA typing covered class I and class II loci at four-digit resolution. In addition to the first cohort of approximately 650 subjects, a separate validation cohort of 130 or so different subjects was used. In a later genetic analysis, genome-wide SNP genotypes for about 55% of the roughly 700 donors were used, and that subset was treated as a discovery cohort. High-throughput TCR immunosequencing, statistical association of individual TCRs with disease status, and machine learning were combined to predict cytomegalovirus infection status. Among the 398 genotyped donors, approximately 81% belonged to the genetic ancestry cluster associated with self-reported Caucasian donors. An earlier analysis of approximately 500 of the donors applied high-throughput TCR beta sequencing to assess whether each TCR beta V gene segment acted as functional or pseudogenic. Donor age, sex, ethnicity and CMV serostatus were collected together with the repertoire data. Approximately 300 gigabases of sequencing data and tens of millions of unique TCR sequences made up an early release that covered approximately 620 HLA-typed donors. Using immunosequencing, the study profiled T cell repertoires from fewer than 850 subjects and related those repertoires to cytomegalovirus serostatus. In a later analysis, previously published TCR beta repertoires from 600 to 850 donors were re-analyzed and high-resolution HLA genotyping was added so that TCR occurrence patterns could be studied.

The library was obtained by the immunoSEQ multiplex PCR assay. For the multiplex PCR, a mixture combining 60 forward primers for TCR Vbeta segments and 13 reverse primers for TCR Jbeta segments was used. A multiplex PCR assay on genomic DNA amplified the CDR3 region of rearranged TCR beta genes. Amplified TCR beta libraries were sequenced as 87-base-pair reads on the Illumina HiSeq System. On the authors' methods: In a later analysis, some 80 million unique TCR beta chains were counted across the roughly 700 repertoires, and roughly 11 million of these chains were shared by at least two donors. Raw reads were error-corrected and collapsed into unique sequences by a nearest-neighbor algorithm in which closely related sequences were merged to remove PCR and sequencing errors. V, D and J gene segments were assigned by aligning CDR3 sequences to IMGT reference sequences. For a sequence to be retained, a match of at least six nucleotides to both a V gene segment and a J gene segment was required. A rearrangement counted as productive if the CDR3 had no stop codons and remained in frame with V and J, and every other rearrangement counted as non-productive. Following IMGT convention, CDR3 was defined as the stretch from the second conserved V-encoded cysteine to the conserved J-encoded phenylalanine. The earlier analysis of about 590 of the donors excluded sequences that lacked an unambiguous match to a single V gene segment. In an earlier analysis of approximately 560 of the donors, a V segment was called functional when productive rearrangements were above 56.7%, and segregating when the standard deviation between donors exceeded 5%. To diagnose cytomegalovirus status from the catalog of TCR beta chain sequences, a statistical classification framework was built. In a later analysis, TCR nucleotide sequences were compared against IMGT/GENE-DB human TR gene sequences so that V and J genes could be assigned. In a later analysis, CDR3 sequences and most-parsimonious VDJ recombination scenarios were assigned using the TCRdist pipeline. In a later analysis, every TCR beta chain was defined by the combination of its CDR3 amino acid sequence and its V-gene family, and reads without a unique V-gene family were dropped. A later analysis removed 592 highly shared, low-generation-probability nucleotide sequences to deal with suspected cross-contamination and a sequencing artifact. In a later analysis, a clonal expansion index for each public chain was calculated from normalized within-repertoire ranks of inferred template counts. Generation probabilities in a later analysis came from a VDJ recombination model fitted to out-of-frame rearrangements, and those results were checked against IGoR. A later analysis scored TCR-TCR, TCR-HLA and TCR-CMV co-occurrence with hypergeometric tests, applying a repertoire-size bias correction to TCR pairs. A later analysis estimated false discovery rates by permuting HLA or CMV assignments 20 times. A later analysis grouped co-occurring TCRs with DBSCAN, adding TCRdist sequence similarity when clustering within HLA-allele-positive subsets. Repertoires with fewer than 30,000 or more than 120,000 public chains, plus five repertoires with anomalous nucleotide sharing, were excluded from co-occurrence clustering. TCRdb stores this immuneACCESS table with in-frame sequences only. Part of the clones is absent; in the studies checked, under half of the shortfall reflects unresolved V genes, and no reason is known for the rest. V, J and clone size reflect that table, while D and trimming were determined from the DNA. This sample is represented by under 200,000 clones; about four fifths of them were singletons. Approximately 0.55% of the sample is held by the ten biggest clonotypes.

The CDR3, cysteine through phenylalanine, is 14 amino acids long. Only the CDR3 portion is preserved as DNA: 42 bases, with reading frame beginning at the first base. V is clipped by 1 base and J by 5 bases, and the sequence between their germline boundaries is 12 bases long. The germline V gene gives CDR1 as SGHRS and CDR2 as YFSETQ. Note on this clone: Its antigen is still unknown. No base-level quality is on record; no much larger clone is a single base apart.

The paper as a whole reports these results and caveats: This cohort had only TCR beta chains sequenced, and the lack of alpha or paired-chain data limited which features could be detected. Correlated functional status among segregating V segments might reflect linkage disequilibrium, but an unknown experimental factor could not be ruled out. The classifier was reported to diagnose cytomegalovirus status with high specificity and sensitivity in both the original cohort and the validation cohort. For the cohort, immune exposure information was limited to CMV serostatus. According to a later genetic analysis, donors in an Asian-associated ancestry cluster had fewer N-insertions in productive TCRs than the approximately 630-donor mean. According to a later analysis, most CMV-associated TCR beta chains appeared to be HLA-restricted, and the HLA associations seemed to be driven largely by CMV exposure. Strong co-occurrence of HLA alleles, especially DR and DQ, made assigning TCR associations to individual alleles difficult. Because HLA typing was missing for some donors at each locus, association tests included only the typed subset. A further reported finding was that TCR beta sequences accurately predicted the HLA-A and HLA-B alleles for most subjects in the first cohort. Because the 87-base-pair reads could not distinguish some IMGT-functional V segments, including TRBV6-2 and TRBV6-3, those segments were excluded. In a later analysis, around 15,000 TCR beta sequences were associated with specific HLA alleles at a false discovery rate of 0.05. V-gene and J-gene trimming of TCR beta chains was associated with a missense DCLRE1C variant in a later genetic analysis, and the association was replicated in an independent cohort. In an earlier analysis of some 500 of the donors, most TCR beta V segments appeared in productive rearrangements about 87% or about 30% of the time, broadly matching IMGT annotations. A few of the identified cytomegalovirus-associated TCR beta chains were confirmed in vitro to be specific for cytomegalovirus antigens. Because counts were too low, about 18 rarely observed V segments, including chromosome 9 orphons, were excluded from the earlier analysis of 587 of the donors. A total of fewer than 200 TCR beta chains were listed by the study as associated with cytomegalovirus. Most TCR sequences were observed very rarely across donors, whereas some public TCRs were present in many individuals. According to the authors, the approach could potentially be generalized to other disease states and immunological phenotypes. A cluster of highly shared sequence variants was judged likely to represent a technical artifact of the sequencing pipeline. Compared with equally common non-associated chains, HLA-associated TCR beta chains in a later analysis were more clonally expanded and had lower generation probabilities. Presence/absence analyses assumed roughly uniform sequencing depth across donors, an assumption that may not hold. Several of the top co-occurrence clusters appeared to be linked to parvovirus B19, influenza, CMV and Epstein-Barr virus, according to a later analysis. In a later analysis, the rate of TCR association differed among HLA loci, with DRB1 alleles having the most associated TCRs and HLA-C alleles having the fewest.

The cohort consisted of some 670 healthy bone marrow donors. All cohort members were sampled while nominally healthy, although unrecorded immune exposures were likely present. The donor was CMV seronegative and belonged to the group of under 400 seronegative cohort members. A peripheral blood sample was collected from each donor, and TCR beta sequencing was performed on peripheral blood mononuclear cells. The Qiagen DNeasy Blood Extraction Kit was used to extract genomic DNA from the blood cell samples. What was sequenced was PBMCs. This chain joins TRBV5-1 to TRBJ1-1, with TRBD1 as a weak D call on 6 bases. The receptor was isolated from a woman aged 50 to 60 in good health and CMV-seronegative. The nucleotide sequence is TGCGCCAGCAGCTTGTTGGGGGCCCAAACTGAAGCTTTCTTT. Its coded protein is CASSLLGAQTEAFF.